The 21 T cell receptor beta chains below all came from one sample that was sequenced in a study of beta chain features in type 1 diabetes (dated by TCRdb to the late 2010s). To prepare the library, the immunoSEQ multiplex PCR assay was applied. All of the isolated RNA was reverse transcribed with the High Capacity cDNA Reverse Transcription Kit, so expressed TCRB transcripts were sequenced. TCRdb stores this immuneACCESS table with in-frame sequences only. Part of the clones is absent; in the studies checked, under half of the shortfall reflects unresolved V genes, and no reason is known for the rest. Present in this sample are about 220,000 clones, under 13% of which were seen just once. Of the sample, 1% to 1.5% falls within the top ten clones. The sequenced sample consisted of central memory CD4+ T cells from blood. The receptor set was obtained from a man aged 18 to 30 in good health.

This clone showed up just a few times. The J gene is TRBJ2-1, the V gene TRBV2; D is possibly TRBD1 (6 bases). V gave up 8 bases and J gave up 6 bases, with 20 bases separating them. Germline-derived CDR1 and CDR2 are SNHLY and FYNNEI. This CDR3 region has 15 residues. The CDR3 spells CASVPRPTGSNEQFF. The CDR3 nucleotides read TGTGCCAGCGTCCCGAGACCAACAGGGTCCAATGAGCAGTTCTTC.

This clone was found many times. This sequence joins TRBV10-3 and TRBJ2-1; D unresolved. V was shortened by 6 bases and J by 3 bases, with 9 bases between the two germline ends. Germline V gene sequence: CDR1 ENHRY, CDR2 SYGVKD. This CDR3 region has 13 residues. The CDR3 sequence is CAIRAEDYNEQFF. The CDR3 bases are TGTGCCATCAGGGCGGAAGACTACAATGAGCAGTTCTTC.

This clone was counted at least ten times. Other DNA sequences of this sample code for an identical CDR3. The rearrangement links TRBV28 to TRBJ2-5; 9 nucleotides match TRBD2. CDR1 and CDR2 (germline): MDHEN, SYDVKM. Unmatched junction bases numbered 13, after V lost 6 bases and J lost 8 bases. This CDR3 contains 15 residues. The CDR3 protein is CASSSSSREGLTQYF. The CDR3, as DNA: TGTGCCAGCAGCTCGTCTTCGCGGGAGGGTCTCACCCAGTACTTC. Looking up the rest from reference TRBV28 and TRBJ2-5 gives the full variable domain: DVKVTQSSRYLVKRTGEKVFLECVQDMDHENMFWYRQDPGLGLRLIYFSYDVKMKEKGDIPEGYSVSREKKERFSLILESASTNQTSMYLCASSSSSREGLTQYFGPGTRLLVL.

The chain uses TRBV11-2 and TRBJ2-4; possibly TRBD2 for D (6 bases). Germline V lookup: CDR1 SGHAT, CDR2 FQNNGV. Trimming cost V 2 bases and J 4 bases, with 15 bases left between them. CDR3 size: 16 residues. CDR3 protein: CASSLKARDLKNIQYF. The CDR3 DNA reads TGTGCCAGCAGCTTAAAGGCGCGGGATTTGAAAAACATTCAGTACTTC.

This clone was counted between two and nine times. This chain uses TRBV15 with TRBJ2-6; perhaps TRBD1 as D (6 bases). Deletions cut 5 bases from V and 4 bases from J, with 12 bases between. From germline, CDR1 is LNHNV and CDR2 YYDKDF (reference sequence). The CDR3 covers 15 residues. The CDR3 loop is CATSARGAGANVLTF. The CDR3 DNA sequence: TGTGCCACCAGCGCCAGGGGTGCCGGGGCCAACGTCCTGACTTTC.

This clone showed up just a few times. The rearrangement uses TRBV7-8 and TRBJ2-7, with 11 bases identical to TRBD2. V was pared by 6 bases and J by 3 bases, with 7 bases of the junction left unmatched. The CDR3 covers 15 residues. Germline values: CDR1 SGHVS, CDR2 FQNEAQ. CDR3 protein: CASRLGLAGDYEQYF. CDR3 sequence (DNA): TGTGCCAGCAGACTAGGACTAGCGGGCGACTACGAGCAGTACTTC.

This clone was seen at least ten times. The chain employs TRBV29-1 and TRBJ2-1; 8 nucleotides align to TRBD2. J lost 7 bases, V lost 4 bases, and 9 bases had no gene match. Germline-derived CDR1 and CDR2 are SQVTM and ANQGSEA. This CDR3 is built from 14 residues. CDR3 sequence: CSVGLAGFRNEQFF. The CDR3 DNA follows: TGCAGCGTTGGTCTAGCGGGTTTTCGGAATGAGCAGTTCTTC.

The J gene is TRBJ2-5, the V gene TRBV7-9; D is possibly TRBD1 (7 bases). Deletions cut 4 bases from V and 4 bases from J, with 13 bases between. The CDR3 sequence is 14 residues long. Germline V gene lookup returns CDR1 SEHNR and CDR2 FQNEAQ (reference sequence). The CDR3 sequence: CASSSQGGGETQYF. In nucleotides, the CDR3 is TGTGCCAGCAGCTCCCAGGGGGGAGGAGAGACCCAGTACTTC.

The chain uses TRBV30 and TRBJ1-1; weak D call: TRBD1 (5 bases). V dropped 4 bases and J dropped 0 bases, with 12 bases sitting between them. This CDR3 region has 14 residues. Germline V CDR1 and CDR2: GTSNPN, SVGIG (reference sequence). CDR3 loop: CAWTRDWMNTEAFF. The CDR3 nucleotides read TGTGCCTGGACCCGGGACTGGATGAACACTGAAGCTTTCTTT.

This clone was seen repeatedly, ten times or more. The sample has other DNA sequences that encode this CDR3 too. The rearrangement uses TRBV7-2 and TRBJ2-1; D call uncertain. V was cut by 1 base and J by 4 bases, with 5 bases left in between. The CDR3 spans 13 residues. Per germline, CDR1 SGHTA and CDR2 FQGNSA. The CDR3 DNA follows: TGTGCCAGCAGCTTAGGGTTATACAATGAGCAGTTCTTC. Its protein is CASSLGLYNEQFF. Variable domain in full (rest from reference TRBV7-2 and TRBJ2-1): GAGVSQSPSNKVTEKGKDVELRCDPISGHTALYWYRQSLGQGLEFLIYFQGNSAPDKSGLPSDRFSAERTGGSVSTLTIQRTQQEDSAVYLCASSLGLYNEQFFGPGTRLTVL.

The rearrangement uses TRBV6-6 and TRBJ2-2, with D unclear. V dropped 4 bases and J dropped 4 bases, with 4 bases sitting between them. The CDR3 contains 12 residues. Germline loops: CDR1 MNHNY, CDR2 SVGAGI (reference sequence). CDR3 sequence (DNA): TGTGCCAGCAGTTTGGGCACCGGGGAGCTGTTTTTT. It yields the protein CASSLGTGELFF.

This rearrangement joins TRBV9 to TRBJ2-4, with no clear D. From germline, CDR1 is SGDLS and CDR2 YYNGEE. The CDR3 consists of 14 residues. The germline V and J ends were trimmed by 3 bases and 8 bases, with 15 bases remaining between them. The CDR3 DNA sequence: TGTGCCAGCAGCGAGAGACCCAATAGAGACATTCAGTACTTC. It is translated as CASSERPNRDIQYF.

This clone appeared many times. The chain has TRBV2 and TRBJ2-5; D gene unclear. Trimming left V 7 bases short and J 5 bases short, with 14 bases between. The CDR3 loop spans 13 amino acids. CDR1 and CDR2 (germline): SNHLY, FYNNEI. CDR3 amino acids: CASTGTAKETQYF. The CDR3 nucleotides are TGTGCCAGCACTGGCACAGCGAAGGAGACCCAGTACTTC.

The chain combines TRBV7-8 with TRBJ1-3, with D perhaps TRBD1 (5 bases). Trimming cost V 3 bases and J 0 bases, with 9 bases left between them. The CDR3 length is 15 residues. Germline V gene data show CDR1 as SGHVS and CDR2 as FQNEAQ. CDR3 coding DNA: TGTGCCAGCAGCTTGGGACGGATCTCTGGAAACACCATATATTTT. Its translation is CASSLGRISGNTIYF.

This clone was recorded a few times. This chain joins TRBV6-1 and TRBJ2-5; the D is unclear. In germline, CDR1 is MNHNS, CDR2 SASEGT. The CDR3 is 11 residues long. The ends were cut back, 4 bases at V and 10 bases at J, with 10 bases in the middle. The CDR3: CASSGYEDQYF. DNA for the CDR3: TGTGCCAGCAGTGGGTATGAAGACCAGTACTTC.

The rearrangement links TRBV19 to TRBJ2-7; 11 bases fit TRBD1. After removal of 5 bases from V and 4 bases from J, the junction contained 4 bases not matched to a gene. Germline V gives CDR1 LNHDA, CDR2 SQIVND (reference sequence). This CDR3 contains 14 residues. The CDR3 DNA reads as TGTGCCAGTAGTCGGACAGGGGGCGCGTACGAGCAGTACTTC. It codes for CASSRTGGAYEQYF.

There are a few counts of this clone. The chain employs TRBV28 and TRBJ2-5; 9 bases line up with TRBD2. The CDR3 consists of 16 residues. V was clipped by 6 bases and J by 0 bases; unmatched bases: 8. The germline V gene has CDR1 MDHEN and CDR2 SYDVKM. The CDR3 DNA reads TGTGCCAGCAGCCGTAGCGGGAGCGGGAACCAAGAGACCCAGTACTTC. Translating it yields CASSRSGSGNQETQYF.

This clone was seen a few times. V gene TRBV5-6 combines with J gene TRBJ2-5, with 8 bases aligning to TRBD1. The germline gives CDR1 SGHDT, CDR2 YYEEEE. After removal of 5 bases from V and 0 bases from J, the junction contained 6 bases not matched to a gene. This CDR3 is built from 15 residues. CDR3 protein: CASSRQGPYQETQYF. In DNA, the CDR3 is TGTGCCAGCAGTCGACAGGGGCCTTACCAAGAGACCCAGTACTTC.

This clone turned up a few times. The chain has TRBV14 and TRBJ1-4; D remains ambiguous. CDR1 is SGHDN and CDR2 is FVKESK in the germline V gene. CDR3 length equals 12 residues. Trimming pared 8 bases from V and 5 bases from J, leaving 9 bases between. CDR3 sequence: CASRRGNEKLFF. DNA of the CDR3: TGTGCCAGCCGTAGAGGGAATGAAAAACTGTTTTTT.

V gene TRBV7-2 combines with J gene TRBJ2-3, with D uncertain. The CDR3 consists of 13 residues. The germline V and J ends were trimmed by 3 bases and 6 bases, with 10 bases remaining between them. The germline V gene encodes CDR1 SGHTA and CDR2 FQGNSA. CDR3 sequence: CASSLQHGDTQYF. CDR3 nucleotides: TGTGCCAGCAGCTTGCAGCACGGGGATACGCAGTATTTT.

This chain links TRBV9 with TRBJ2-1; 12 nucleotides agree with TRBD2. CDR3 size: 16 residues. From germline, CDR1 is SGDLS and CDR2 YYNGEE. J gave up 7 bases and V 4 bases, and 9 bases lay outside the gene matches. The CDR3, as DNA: TGTGCCAGCAGCCCGACTAGCGGGAGCCTCTTTAATGAGCAGTTCTTC. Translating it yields CASSPTSGSLFNEQFF.